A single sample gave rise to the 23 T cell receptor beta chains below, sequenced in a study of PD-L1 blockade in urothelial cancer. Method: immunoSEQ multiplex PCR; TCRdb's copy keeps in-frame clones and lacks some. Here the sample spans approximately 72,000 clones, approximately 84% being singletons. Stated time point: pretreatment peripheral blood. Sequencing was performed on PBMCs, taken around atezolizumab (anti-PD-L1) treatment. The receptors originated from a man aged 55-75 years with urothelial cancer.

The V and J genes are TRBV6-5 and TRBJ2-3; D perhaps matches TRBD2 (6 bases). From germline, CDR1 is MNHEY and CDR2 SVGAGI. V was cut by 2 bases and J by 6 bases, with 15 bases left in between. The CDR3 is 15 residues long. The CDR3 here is CASSYGGASRDTQYF. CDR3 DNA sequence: TGTGCCAGCAGTTACGGAGGGGCCTCAAGGGATACGCAGTATTTT.

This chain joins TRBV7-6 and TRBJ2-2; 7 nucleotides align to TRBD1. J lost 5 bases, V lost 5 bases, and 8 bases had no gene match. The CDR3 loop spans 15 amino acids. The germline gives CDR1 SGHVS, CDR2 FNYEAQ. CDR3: CASSQQGLGTGELFF. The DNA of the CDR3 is TGTGCCAGCAGCCAACAGGGGTTGGGTACCGGGGAGCTGTTTTTT.

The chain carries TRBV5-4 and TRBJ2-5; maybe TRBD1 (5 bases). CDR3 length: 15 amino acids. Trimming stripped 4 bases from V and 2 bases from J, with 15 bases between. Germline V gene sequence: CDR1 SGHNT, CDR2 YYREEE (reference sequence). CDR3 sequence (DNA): TGTGCCAGCAGCCCGGACATCGGTGGGCAAGAGACCCAGTACTTC. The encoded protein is CASSPDIGGQETQYF.

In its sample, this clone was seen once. CDR3 DNA: TGTGCCAGCAGTACCACGACAGGGGGAAAAATGACGGCTTTCTTT. Translating it yields CASSTTTGGKMTAFF. The rearrangement uses TRBV6-5 and TRBJ1-1; 9 nucleotides match TRBD1. Per germline, CDR1 MNHEY and CDR2 SVGAGI. This CDR3 comprises 15 residues. The V segment lost 5 bases and the J segment 11 bases; nucleotides outside the gene matches: 15.

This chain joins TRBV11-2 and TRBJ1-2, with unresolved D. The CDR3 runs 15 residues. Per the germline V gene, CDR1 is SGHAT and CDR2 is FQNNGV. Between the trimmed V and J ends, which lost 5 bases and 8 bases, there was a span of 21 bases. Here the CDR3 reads CASSPNSQWPGGYTF. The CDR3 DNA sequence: TGTGCCAGCAGCCCAAACTCCCAGTGGCCGGGGGGCTACACCTTC.

The chain's CDR3 is CASQGRQGSGGNTIYF. The CDR3 region has the DNA TGTGCCAGTCAAGGACGACAGGGGAGTGGTGGAAACACCATATATTTT. The chain joins TRBV19 to TRBJ1-3; 8 nucleotides align to TRBD1. Unmatched junction bases numbered 12, after V lost 8 bases and J lost 3 bases. CDR1 is LNHDA, CDR2 SQIVND, per germline (reference sequence). The CDR3 consists of 16 residues. Full variable domain (remainder filled in from reference TRBV19 and TRBJ1-3): DGGITQSPKYLFRKEGQNVTLSCEQNLNHDAMYWYRQDPGQGLRLIYYSQIVNDFQKGDIAEGYSVSREKKESFPLTVTSAQKNPTAFYLCASQGRQGSGGNTIYFGEGSWLTVV.

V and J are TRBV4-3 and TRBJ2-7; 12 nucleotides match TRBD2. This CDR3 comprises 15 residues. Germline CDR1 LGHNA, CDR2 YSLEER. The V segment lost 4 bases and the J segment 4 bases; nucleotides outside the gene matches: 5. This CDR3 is CASSRSSGGAYEQYF. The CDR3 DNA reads TGCGCCAGCAGCCGATCTAGCGGGGGGGCTTACGAGCAGTACTTC.

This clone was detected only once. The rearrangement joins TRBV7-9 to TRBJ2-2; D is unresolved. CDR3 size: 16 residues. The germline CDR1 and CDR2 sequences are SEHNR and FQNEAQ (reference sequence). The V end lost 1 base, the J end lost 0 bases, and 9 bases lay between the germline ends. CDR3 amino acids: CASSLELQPNTGELFF. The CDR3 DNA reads TGTGCCAGCAGCTTAGAGTTACAGCCGAACACCGGGGAGCTGTTTTTT.

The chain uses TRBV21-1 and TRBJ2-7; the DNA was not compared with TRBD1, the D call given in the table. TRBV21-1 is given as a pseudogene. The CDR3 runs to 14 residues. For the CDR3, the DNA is TGTGCCAGCAGCAAAGGTCACAGGGGCAACGAGCAGTACTTC. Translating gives CASSKGHRGNEQYF.

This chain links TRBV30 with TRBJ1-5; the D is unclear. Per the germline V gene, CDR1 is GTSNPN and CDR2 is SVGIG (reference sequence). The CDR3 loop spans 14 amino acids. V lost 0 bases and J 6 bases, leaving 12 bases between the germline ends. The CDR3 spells CAWSVNTGSQPQHF. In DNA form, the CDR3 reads TGTGCCTGGAGTGTAAACACGGGGAGTCAGCCCCAGCATTTT.

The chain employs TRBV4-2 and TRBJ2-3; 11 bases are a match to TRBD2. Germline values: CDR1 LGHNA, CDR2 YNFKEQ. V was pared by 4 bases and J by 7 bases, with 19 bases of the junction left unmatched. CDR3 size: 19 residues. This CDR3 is CASSRRPGLAAGEGNTQYF. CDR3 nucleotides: TGTGCCAGCAGCCGCCGACCGGGACTAGCGGCGGGGGAGGGGAATACGCAGTATTTT.

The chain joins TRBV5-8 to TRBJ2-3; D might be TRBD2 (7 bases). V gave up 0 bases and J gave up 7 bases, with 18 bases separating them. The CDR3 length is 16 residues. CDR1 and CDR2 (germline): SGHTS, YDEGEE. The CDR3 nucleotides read TGTGCCAGCAGCTTGGGGTTAAGGGGGGGCCATTATACGCAGTATTTT. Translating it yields CASSLGLRGGHYTQYF.

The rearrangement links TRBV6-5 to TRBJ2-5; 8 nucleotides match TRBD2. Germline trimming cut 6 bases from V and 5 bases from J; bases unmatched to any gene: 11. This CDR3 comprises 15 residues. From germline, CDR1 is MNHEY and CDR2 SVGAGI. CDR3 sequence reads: CASSPTRGGRETQYF. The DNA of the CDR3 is TGTGCCAGCAGCCCTACCCGGGGGGGCCGGGAGACCCAGTACTTC.

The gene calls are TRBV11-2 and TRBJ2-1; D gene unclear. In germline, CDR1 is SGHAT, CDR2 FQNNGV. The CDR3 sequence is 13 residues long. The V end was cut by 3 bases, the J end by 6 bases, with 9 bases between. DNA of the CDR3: TGTGCCAGCAGCTTCTACAGAACCAATGAGCAGTTCTTC. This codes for CASSFYRTNEQFF.

For the CDR3, the DNA is TGTGCCAGCAGCCTGGACAGGGACTACAATGAGCAGTTCTTC. Translation: CASSLDRDYNEQFF. The chain employs TRBV4-2 and TRBJ2-1, with 8 bases aligning to TRBD1. The CDR3 is made up of 14 amino acids. J gave up 3 bases and V 4 bases, and 2 bases lay outside the gene matches. CDR1 LGHNA and CDR2 YNFKEQ come from the germline V gene.

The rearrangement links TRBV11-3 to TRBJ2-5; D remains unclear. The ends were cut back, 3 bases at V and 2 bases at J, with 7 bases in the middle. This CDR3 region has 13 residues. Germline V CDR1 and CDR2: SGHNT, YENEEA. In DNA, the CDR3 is TGTGCCAGCAGCTTCAACAGTCAAGAGACCCAGTACTTC. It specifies CASSFNSQETQYF. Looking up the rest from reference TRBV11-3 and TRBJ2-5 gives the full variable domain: EAGVVQSPRYKIIEKKQPVAFWCNPISGHNTLYWYLQNLGQGPELLIRYENEEAVDDSQLPKDRFSAERLKGVDSTLKIQPAELGDSAVYLCASSFNSQETQYFGPGTRLLVL.

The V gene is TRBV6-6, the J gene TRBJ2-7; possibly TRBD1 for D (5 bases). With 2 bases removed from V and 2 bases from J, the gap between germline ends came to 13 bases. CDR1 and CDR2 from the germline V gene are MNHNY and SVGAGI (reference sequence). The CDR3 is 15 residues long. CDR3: CASSYQGQAPYEQYF. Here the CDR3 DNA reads TGTGCCAGCAGTTACCAGGGCCAGGCCCCCTACGAGCAGTACTTC.

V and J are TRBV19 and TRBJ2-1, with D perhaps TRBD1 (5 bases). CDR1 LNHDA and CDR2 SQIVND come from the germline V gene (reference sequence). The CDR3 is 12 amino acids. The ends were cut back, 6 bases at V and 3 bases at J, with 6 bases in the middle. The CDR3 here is CASSDSYNEQFF. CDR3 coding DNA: TGTGCCAGTAGCGACAGCTACAATGAGCAGTTCTTC.

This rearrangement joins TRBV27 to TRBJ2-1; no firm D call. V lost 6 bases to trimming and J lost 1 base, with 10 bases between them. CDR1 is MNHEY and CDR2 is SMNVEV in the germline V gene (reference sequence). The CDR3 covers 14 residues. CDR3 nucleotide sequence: TGTGCCAGCAGATCACTACCGTCCTACAATGAGCAGTTCTTC. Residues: CASRSLPSYNEQFF.

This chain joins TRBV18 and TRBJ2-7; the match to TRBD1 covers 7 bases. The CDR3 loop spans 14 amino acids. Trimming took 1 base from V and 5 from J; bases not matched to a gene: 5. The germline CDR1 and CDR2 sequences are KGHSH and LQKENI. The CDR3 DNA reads TGTGCCAGCTCACCACGACAGGGTCACGACGAGCAGTACTTC. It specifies CASSPRQGHDEQYF.

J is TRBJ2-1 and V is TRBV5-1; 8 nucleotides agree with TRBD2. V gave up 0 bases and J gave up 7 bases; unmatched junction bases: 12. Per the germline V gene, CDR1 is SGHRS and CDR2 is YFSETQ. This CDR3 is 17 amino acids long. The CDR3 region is CASSLAATSGGANEQFF. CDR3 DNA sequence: TGCGCCAGCAGCTTGGCCGCGACGAGCGGGGGAGCGAATGAGCAGTTCTTC.

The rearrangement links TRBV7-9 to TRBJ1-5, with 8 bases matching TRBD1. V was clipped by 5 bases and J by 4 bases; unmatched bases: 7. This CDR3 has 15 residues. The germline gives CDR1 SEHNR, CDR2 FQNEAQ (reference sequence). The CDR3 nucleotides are TGTGCCAGCAGCGGGGGGACAGGTCCAAATCAGCCCCAGCATTTT. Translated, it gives CASSGGTGPNQPQHF. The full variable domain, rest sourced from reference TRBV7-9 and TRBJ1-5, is DTGVSQNPRHKITKRGQNVTFRCDPISEHNRLYWYRQTLGQGPEFLTYFQNEAQLEKSRLLSDRFSAERPKGSFSTLEIQRTEQGDSAMYLCASSGGTGPNQPQHFGDGTRLSIL.

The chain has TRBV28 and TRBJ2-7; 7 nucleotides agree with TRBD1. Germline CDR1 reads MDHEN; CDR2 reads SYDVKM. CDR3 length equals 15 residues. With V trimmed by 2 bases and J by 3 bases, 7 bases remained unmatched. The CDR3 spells CASSLRDRAFYEQYF. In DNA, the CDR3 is TGTGCCAGCAGTTTAAGGGACAGAGCCTTCTACGAGCAGTACTTC. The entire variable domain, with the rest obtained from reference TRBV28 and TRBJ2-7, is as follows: DVKVTQSSRYLVKRTGEKVFLECVQDMDHENMFWYRQDPGLGLRLIYFSYDVKMKEKGDIPEGYSVSREKKERFSLILESASTNQTSMYLCASSLRDRAFYEQYFGPGTRLTVT.